This T cell receptor beta chain was identified during a study of CD8+CD57+ T cells in acquired aplastic anemia. About the research overall: When averaged, DNA from sorted CD4+ and CD8+ cells came to approximately 3 ug.

TCR beta VDJ and CDR3 profiling used genomic DNA as template. TCRdb itself ran the reads through MiXCR, one entry per CDR3 protein. The sample has 300,000 or so distinct CDR3 sequences; about three fifths are singletons. This clonotype was seen many times. Its cognate antigen is unknown. Patients who underwent sequencing had shown CD8+CD57+ cell expansion by flow cytometry. Severe acquired aplastic anemia affected all patients. Patients were treatment-naive when blood was sampled. This CDR3 has 15 amino acids. J lost 5 bases, V lost 4 bases, and 4 bases had no gene match. Germline CDR1 SGHTA, CDR2 FQGTGA. Study-level findings and limits: Significant differences in CD8+ Simpson's diversity were not observed between patients and controls.

The rearrangement joins TRBV7-3 to TRBJ2-3; 12 positions match TRBD2. The receptor was isolated from a human donor with aplastic anemia. Material: sorted CD4+, CD8+, or CD8+CD57+ T cells (not recorded which) from PBMCs. The CDR3 reads CASSSSGGAGDTQYF. CDR3 nucleotide sequence: TGTGCCAGCAGCTCTAGCGGGGGGGCGGGAGATACGCAGTATTTT.